This T cell receptor beta chain appears in the sequencing data of a study of blood T cell repertoires in COVID-19. The wider study: Collection of acute and convalescent COVID-19 samples took place in the United States, Italy and Spain. T cells, B-cell-depleted T cells, or PBMCs supplied cDNA or gDNA.

The germline V and J ends were trimmed by 6 bases and 0 bases, with 12 bases remaining between them. Germline V gene lookup returns CDR1 MDHEN and CDR2 SYDVKM. The CDR3 has 16 amino acids. Original analysis: Estimation of nucleated cell counts was performed using reference gene primer amplification. TCRdb keeps only in-frame clones here, not all; method: immunoSEQ multiplex PCR. The V and J calls and clone size were taken over from that table, and D and trimming were inferred from the DNA. Of 250,000 to 300,000 clones detected, more than 85% appear once; the ten largest clones hold roughly 4%. The J gene is TRBJ1-6, the V gene TRBV28; unclear D gene. The receptor comes from a man younger than 35 with active or convalescent COVID-19. Sequenced sample: peripheral blood. The CDR3 coding sequence is TGTGCCAGCAGCGAGGCAGTTAGCTCCTATAATTCACCCCTCCACTTT. This sequence encodes CASSEAVSSYNSPLHF.